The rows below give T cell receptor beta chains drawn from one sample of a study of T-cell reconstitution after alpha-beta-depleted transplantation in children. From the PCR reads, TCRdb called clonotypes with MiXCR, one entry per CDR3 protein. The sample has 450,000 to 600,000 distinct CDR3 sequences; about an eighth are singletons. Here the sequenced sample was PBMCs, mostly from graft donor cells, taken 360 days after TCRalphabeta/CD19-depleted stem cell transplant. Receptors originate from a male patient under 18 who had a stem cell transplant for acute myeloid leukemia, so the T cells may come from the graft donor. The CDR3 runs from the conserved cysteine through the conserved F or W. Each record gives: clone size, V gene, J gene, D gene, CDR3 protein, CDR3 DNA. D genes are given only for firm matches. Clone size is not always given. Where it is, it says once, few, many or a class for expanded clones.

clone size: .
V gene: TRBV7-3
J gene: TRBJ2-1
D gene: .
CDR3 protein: CASSLPQGMGNNEQFF
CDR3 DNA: TGTGCCAGCAGCTTACCTCAGGGGATGGGGAACAATGAGCAGTTCTTC

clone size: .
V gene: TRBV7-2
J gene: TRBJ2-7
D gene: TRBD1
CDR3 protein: CASSLTGGRGEQYF
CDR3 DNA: TGTGCCAGCAGCCTAACAGGGGGCCGGGGGGAGCAGTACTTC

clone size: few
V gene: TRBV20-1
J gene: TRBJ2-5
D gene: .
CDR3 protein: CSARDLYRDQETQYF
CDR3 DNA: TGCAGTGCTAGAGATTTGTACAGGGACCAAGAGACCCAGTACTTC

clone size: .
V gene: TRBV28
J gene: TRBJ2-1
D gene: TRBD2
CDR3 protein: CASSLGLAGGPHEQFF
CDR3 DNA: TGTGCCAGCAGTTTAGGGCTAGCGGGAGGGCCGCATGAGCAGTTCTTC

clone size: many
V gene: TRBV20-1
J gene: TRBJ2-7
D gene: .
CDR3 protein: CSASRQLSYEQYF
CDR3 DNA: TGCAGTGCCTCTAGACAGCTCTCCTACGAGCAGTACTTC

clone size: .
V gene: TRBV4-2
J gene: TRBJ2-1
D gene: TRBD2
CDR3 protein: CASSHLGREDNEQFF
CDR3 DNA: TGTGCCAGCAGTCACCTGGGACGGGAGGACAATGAGCAGTTCTTC

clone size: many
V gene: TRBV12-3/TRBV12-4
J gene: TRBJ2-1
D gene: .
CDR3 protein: CASRDLDEQFF
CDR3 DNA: TGTGCCAGCAGGGACTTGGATGAGCAGTTCTTC

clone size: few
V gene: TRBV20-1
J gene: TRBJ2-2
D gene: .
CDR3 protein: CSARSFLGPTGELFF
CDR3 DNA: TGCAGTGCTAGAAGTTTTCTAGGCCCCACCGGGGAGCTGTTTTTT

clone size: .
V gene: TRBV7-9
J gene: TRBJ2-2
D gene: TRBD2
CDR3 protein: CASSLSSLAVNTGELFF
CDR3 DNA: TGTGCCAGCAGCTTAAGCTCACTAGCGGTGAACACCGGGGAGCTGTTTTTT

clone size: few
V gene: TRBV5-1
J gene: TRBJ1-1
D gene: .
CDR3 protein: CASSYRQAGNTEAFF
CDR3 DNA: TGCGCCAGCAGCTACCGACAGGCGGGGAACACTGAAGCTTTCTTT

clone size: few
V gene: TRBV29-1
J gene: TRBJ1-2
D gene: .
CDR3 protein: CSVGGGENYGYTF
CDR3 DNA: TGCAGCGTTGGTGGGGGGGAGAACTATGGCTACACCTTC

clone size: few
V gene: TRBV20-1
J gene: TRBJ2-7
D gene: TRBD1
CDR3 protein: CSADRGGEYYEQYF
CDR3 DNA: TGCAGTGCCGACAGGGGCGGAGAGTACTACGAGCAGTACTTC

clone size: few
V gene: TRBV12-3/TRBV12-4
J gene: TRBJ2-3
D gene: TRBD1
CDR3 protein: CASSFDRGPTDTQYF
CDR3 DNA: TGTGCCAGCAGCTTCGACAGGGGGCCCACAGATACGCAGTATTTT

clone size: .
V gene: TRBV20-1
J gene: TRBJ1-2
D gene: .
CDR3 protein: CSAYQGVDYGYTF
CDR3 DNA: TGCAGTGCTTACCAGGGAGTGGACTATGGCTACACCTTC

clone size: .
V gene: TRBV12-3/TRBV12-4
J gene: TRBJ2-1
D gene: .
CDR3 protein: CASSLNQGGKSYNEQFF
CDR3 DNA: TGTGCCAGCAGTTTAAACCAGGGGGGTAAATCCTACAATGAGCAGTTCTTC

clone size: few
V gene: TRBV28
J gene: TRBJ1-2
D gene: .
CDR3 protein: CASSWGDRYGYTF
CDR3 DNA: TGTGCCAGCAGTTGGGGGGACCGCTATGGCTACACCTTC

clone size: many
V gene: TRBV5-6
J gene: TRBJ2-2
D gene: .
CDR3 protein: CASSLSPIREGLFF
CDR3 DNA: TGTGCCAGCAGCTTGTCTCCGATCCGGGAAGGGCTGTTTTTT

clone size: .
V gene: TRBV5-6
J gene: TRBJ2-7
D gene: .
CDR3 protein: CASSLVSRVDYEQYF
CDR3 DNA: TGTGCCAGCAGCTTGGTCAGCAGGGTCGACTACGAGCAGTACTTC

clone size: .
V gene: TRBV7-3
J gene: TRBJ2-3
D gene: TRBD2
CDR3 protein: CASSSLGSGRRIEDTQYF
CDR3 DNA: TGTGCCAGCAGCTCCCTTGGTAGCGGGAGGCGAATTGAAGATACGCAGTATTTT

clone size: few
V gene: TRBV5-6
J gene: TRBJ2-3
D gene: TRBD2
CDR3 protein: CASSRLAGEDTQYF
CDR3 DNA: TGTGCCAGCAGCCGACTAGCGGGAGAAGATACGCAGTATTTT

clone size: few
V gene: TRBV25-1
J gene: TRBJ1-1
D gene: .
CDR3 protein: CASSPTGTEAFF
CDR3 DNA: TGTGCCAGCAGTCCTACCGGGACTGAAGCTTTCTTT

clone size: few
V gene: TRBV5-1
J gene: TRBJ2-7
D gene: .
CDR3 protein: CASSLGDSRYEQYF
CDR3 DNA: TGCGCCAGCAGCTTGGGCGACTCCCGCTACGAGCAGTACTTC

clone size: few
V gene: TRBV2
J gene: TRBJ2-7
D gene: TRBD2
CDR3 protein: CASAGLAGVGYEQYF
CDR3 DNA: TGTGCCAGCGCGGGACTAGCGGGAGTGGGGTACGAGCAGTACTTC

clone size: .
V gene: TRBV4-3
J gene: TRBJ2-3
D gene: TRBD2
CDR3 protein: CASSQDWLAGADTQYF
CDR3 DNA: TGCGCCAGCAGCCAAGATTGGCTAGCGGGAGCCGATACGCAGTATTTT

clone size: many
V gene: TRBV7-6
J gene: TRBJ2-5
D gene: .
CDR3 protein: CASSLGQLYQETQYF
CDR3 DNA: TGTGCCAGCAGCTTAGGACAGTTATACCAAGAGACCCAGTACTTC

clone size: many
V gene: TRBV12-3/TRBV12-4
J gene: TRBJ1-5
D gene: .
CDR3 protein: CASSIDRDVNQPQHF
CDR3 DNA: TGTGCCAGCAGTATCGACCGGGACGTCAATCAGCCCCAGCATTTT

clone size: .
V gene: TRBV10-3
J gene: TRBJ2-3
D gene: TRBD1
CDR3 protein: CAIKPGQGGDTQYF
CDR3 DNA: TGTGCCATCAAACCGGGACAGGGTGGAGATACGCAGTATTTT

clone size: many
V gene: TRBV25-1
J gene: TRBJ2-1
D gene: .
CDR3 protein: CASSDHSGQGGYNEQFF
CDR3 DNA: TGTGCCAGCAGTGATCATTCGGGTCAGGGGGGCTACAATGAGCAGTTCTTC

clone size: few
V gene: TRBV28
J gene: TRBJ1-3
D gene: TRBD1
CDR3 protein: CASSSFTGGSGNTIYF
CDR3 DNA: TGTGCCAGCAGCAGTTTTACAGGGGGCTCTGGAAACACCATATATTTT

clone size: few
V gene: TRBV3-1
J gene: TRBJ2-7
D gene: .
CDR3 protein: CASSPRSPYEQYF
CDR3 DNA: TGTGCCAGCAGCCCCAGGTCCCCCTACGAGCAGTACTTC

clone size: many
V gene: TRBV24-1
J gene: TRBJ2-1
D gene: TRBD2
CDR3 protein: CATSLGGRAGNEQFF
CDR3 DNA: TGTGCCACCAGTCTTGGCGGGAGGGCCGGCAATGAGCAGTTCTTC

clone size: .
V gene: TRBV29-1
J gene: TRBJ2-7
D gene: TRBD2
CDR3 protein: CSVGSREGPLGPYEQYF
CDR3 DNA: TGCAGCGTGGGATCGCGGGAGGGCCCCTTAGGTCCCTACGAGCAGTACTTC

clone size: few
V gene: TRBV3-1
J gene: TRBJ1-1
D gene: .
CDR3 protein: CASSQGGGGGAFF
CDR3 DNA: TGTGCCAGCAGCCAAGGAGGCGGGGGGGGGGCTTTCTTT

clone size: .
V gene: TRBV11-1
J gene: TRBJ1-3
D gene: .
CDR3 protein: CASSFLRVGQSGNTIYF
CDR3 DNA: TGTGCCAGCAGCTTCCTCAGGGTGGGGCAGTCTGGAAACACCATATATTTT

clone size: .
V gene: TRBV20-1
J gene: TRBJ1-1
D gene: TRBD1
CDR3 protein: CSVRGRQGAGEAFF
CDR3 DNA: TGCAGTGTTCGGGGGCGGCAGGGGGCTGGTGAAGCTTTCTTT

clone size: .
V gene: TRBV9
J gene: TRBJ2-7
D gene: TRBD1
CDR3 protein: CASSVPDRGIAGRYEQYF
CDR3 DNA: TGTGCCAGCAGCGTCCCGGACAGGGGGATAGCGGGGCGGTACGAGCAGTACTTC

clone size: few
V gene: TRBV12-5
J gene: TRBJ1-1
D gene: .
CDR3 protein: CASGLVPRHTEAFF
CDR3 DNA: TGTGCTAGTGGTTTGGTACCAAGACACACTGAAGCTTTCTTT